Below, one TCR beta chain is given with its context. Its antigen is unidentified. Germline V gene sequence: CDR1 KGHDR, CDR2 SFDVKD. The CDR3 length is 12 residues. The ends lost 9 bases at V and 2 bases at J; junction bases unmatched: 2. The data were taken from a study of T cell responses to AZD1222 COVID-19 vaccine. Sequencing used immunoSEQ multiplex PCR; TCRdb keeps in-frame clones, though not all of them. Of under 130,000 clones detected, around nine tenths appear once; the ten largest clones hold about 9.7%. Study outcomes and limitations: After two AZD1222 doses, spike-specific TCR breadth and depth rose versus day 0.

The receptor's source is an adult in good health. This rearrangement joins TRBV24-1 to TRBJ1-1; 7 nucleotides agree with TRBD1. The sample consisted of peripheral blood, taken on day 0 of AZD1222 vaccination. CDR3 bases: TGTGCCACCCCAGGGGGTAACACTGAAGCTTTCTTT. Residues: CATPGGNTEAFF.